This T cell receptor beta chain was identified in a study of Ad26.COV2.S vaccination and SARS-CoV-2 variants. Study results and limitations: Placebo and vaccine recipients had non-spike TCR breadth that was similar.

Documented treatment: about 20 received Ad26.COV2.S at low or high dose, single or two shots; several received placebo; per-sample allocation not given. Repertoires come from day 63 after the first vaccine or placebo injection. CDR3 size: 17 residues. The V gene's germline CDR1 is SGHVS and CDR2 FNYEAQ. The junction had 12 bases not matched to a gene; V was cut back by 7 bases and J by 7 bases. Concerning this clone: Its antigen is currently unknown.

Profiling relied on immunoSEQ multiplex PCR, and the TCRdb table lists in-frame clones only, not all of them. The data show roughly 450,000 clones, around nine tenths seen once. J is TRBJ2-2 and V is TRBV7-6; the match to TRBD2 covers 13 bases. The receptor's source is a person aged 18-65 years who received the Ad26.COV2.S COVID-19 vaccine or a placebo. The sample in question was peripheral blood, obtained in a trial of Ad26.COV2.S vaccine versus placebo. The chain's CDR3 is CASTATSGRPQGGELFF. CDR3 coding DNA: TGTGCCAGCACCGCGACTAGCGGGAGGCCCCAGGGCGGGGAGCTGTTTTTT.